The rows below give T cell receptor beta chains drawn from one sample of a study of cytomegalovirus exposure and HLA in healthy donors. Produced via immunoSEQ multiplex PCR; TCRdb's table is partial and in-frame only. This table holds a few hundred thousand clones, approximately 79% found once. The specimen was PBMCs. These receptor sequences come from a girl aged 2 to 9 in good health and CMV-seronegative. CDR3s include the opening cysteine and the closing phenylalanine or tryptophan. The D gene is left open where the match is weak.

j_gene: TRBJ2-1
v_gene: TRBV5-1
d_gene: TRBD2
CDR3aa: CASTTGLVGDEQFF

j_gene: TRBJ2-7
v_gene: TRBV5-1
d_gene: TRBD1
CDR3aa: CASRPTGIEDEQYF

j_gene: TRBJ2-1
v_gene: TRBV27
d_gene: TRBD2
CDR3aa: CASSMGLAGAIDEQFF

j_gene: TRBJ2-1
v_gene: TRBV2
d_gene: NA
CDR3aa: CASSDFEKVAQQFF

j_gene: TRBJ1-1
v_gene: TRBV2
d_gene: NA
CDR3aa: CASKFGMNTEAFF

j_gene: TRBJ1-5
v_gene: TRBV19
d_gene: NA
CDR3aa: CASSTDITSPNQPQHF

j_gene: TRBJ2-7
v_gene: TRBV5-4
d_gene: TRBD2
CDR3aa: CASSYSGRAYEQYF

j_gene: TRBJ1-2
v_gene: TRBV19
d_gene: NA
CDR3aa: CASISRGYGYTF

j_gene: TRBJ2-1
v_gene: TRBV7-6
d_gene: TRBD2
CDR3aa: CASSLGGLVGLGAYNEQFF

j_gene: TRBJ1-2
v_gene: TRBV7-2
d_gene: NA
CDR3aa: CASSRTKDSRYYGYTF

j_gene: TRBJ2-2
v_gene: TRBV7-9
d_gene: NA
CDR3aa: CASRPQGNTGELFF

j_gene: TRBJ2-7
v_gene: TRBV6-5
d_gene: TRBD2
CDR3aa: CASSYSASGGYEQYF

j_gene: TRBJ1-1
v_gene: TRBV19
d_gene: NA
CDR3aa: CASSFGGYTEAFF

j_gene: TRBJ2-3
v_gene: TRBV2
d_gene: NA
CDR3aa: CASSEVTGQYF

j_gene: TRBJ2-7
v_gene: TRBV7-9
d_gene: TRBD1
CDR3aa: CASSGTGTGSYEQYF

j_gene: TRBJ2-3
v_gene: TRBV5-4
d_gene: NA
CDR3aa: CASSSHTDTQYF

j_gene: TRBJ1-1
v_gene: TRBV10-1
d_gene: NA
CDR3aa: CASSPGKDTEAFF

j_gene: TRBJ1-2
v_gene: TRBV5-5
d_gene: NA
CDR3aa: CASSQTGGSNYGYTF

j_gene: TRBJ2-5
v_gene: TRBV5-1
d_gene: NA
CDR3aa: CASSLGGLQETQYF

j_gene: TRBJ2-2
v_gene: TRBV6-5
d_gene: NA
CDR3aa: CASSESRRGELFF

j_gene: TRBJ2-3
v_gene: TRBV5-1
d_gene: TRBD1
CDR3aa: CASSLARTGGADTQYF

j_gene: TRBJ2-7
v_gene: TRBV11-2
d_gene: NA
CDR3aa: CASRPTGSYEQYF

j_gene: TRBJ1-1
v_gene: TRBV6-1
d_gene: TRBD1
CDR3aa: CASSGAGGRNAEAFF

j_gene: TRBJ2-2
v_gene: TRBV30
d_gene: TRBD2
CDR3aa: CAWSVPYKPLAGTNTGELFF

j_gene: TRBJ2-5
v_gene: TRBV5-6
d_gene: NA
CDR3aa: CASSPQRFWDTRQETQYF

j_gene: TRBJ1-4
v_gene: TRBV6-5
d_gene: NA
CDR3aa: CASSVRAGANEKLFF

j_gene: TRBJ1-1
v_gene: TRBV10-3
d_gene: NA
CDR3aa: CAISALSGGSMNTEAFF

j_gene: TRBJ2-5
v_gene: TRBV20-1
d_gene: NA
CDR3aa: CSAGAQYF

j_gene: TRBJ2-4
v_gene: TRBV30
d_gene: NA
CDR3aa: CAWSVFQGMRAKNIQYF

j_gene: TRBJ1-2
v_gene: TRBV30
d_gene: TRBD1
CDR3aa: CAHYRTDRAKGYTF

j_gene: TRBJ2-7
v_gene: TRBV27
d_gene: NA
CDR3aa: CASSLGFSYEQYF

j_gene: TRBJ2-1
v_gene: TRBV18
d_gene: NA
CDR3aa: CASSPRHNYNEQFF

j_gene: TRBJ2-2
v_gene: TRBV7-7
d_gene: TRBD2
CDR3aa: CASSPSGGNTGELFF

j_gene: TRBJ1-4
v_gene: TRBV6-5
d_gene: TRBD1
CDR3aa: CASSVGQGGNEKLFF

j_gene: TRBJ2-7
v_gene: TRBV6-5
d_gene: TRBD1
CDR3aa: CASSYLTGVEQYF

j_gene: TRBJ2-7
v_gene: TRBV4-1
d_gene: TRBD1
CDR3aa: CASSAGQGGYEQYF